What follows describes a single T cell receptor beta chain. Germline V gene lookup returns CDR1 MNHNY and CDR2 SVGAGI (reference sequence). The CDR3 consists of 14 residues. Trimming stripped 1 base from V and 7 bases from J, with 13 bases between. TCRdb keeps only in-frame clones here, not all; method: immunoSEQ multiplex PCR. The sample lists 180,000 or so clones; around 91% were seen once. This specimen belongs to a study of blood T cell repertoires in COVID-19. V usage is TRBV6-6 and J usage is TRBJ1-1; D might be TRBD1 (6 bases). The clonotype was recovered from a man over 45 with acute or convalescent COVID-19. The material sequenced was peripheral blood. CDR3 region: CASSYWGTQYEAFF. The CDR3 nucleotides read TGTGCCAGCAGTTACTGGGGGACACAATATGAAGCTTTCTTT.